Presented here are 3 T cell receptor beta chains from one specimen sequenced in a study of radiotherapy plus CTLA-4 blockade in lung cancer. Using immunoSEQ multiplex PCR, the repertoire was profiled, and TCRdb retains in-frame clones only, with some absent. This table has approximately 95,000 clones, 82% appearing once. The source material was peripheral blood, sampled from a patient treated with radiotherapy plus ipilimumab. Receptor source: a human donor with non-small cell lung cancer who had a partial response to radiotherapy plus ipilimumab.

The chain employs TRBV7-2 and TRBJ2-1, with D perhaps matching TRBD1 (5 bases). The V gene lost 6 bases and the J gene lost 7 bases, with 13 bases spanning the gap. CDR3 length equals 13 residues. Germline V CDR1 and CDR2: SGHTA, FQGNSA. CDR3 sequence (DNA): TGTGCCAGCAGAAAACCAGGGTGGAATGAGCAGTTCTTC. This translates into CASRKPGWNEQFF.

This clone was seen only once. V and J are TRBV20-1 and TRBJ2-7; the D is unclear. The CDR3 consists of 11 residues. The germline V gene encodes CDR1 DFQATT and CDR2 SNEGSKA (reference sequence). V shed 1 base and J shed 5 bases, with 6 bases lying between them. CDR3 amino acids: CSARVPDEQYF. CDR3 DNA: TGCAGTGCTAGAGTACCAGACGAGCAGTACTTC.

This sequence joins TRBV7-9 and TRBJ1-5; 9 nucleotides line up with TRBD1. Germline V lookup: CDR1 SEHNR, CDR2 FQNEAQ (reference sequence). This CDR3 is 17 amino acids long. With V trimmed by 3 bases and J by 1 base, 7 bases remained unmatched. The CDR3 DNA follows: TGTGCCAGCAGCTTTTTCACCGGGACAGGGAGCAATCAGCCCCAGCATTTT. Encoded protein: CASSFFTGTGSNQPQHF.